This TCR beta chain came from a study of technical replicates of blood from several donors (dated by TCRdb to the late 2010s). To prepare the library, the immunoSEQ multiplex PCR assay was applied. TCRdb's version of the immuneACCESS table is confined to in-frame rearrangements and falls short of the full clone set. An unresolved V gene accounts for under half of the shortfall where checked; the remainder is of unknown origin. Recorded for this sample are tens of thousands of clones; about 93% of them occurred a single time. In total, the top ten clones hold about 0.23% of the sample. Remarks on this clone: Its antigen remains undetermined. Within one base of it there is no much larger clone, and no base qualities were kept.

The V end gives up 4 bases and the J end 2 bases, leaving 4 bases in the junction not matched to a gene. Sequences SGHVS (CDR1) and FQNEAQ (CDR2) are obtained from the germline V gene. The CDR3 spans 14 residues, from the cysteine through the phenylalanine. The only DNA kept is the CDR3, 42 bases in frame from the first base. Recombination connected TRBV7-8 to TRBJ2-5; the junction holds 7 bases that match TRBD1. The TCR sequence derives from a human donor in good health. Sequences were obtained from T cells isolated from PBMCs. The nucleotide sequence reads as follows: TGTGCCAGCAGCTCAGACAGGGCGCAAGAGACCCAGTACTTC. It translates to CASSSDRAQETQYF.